This T cell receptor (beta chain) was retrieved from a study of T cell responses to AZD1222 COVID-19 vaccine. Findings and caveats of the study: At study baseline, merely five or six AZD1222 recipients were seropositive. White British ancestry dominated among donors, who included more females, and clonal diversity was possibly underestimated.

CDR1 SGDLS and CDR2 YYNGEE come from the germline V gene. This CDR3 is 15 amino acids long. Trimming stripped 1 base from V and 1 base from J, with 12 bases between. Concerning this clone: Antigen unknown.

This table comes from immunoSEQ multiplex PCR, and its TCRdb copy is limited to in-frame clones, with some not included. The data show 180,000 or so clones, around 89% seen once. The chain is built from TRBV9 and TRBJ2-7, with no clear D. This clonotype originated in an adult who received the AZD1222 COVID-19 vaccine. Specimen: peripheral blood, collected 28 days after the second AZD1222 dose. The CDR3 loop reads CASSVRWEQSYEQYF. The CDR3 bases are TGTGCCAGCAGCGTAAGGTGGGAACAGTCCTACGAGCAGTACTTC.